Shown below are 25 T cell receptor beta chains from a single sample sequenced in a study of tumor-infiltrating lymphocytes in primary liver carcinoma. Unsorted whole blood yielded the blood RNA, and germline DNA was also extracted. Reverse transcription of about 500 ng total RNA with a constant-region primer produced TCR beta cDNA. The TCR beta library was amplified through three nested multiplex PCR rounds in a modified ARM-PCR procedure. Investigators reported that the first two PCR rounds, at 9 to 11 cycles each, used TRBV1-TRBV30 forward primers with a C-beta reverse primer. TCRdb processed the multiplex PCR reads anew with MiXCR; each CDR3 protein has one entry. The sample includes a few hundred thousand distinct CDR3 sequences, almost 60% of them seen just once. The material sequenced was peripheral blood. These receptors came from a woman aged 30 to 39 with primary liver carcinoma and hepatitis B virus infection.

The gene calls are TRBV2 and TRBJ2-7; D remains unclear. V lost 6 bases and J lost 0, with 15 bases in between. Germline values: CDR1 SNHLY, CDR2 FYNNEI. The CDR3 length is 15 residues. This CDR3 is CASSPVRMSSYEQYF. The CDR3 DNA follows: TGTGCCAGCAGCCCCGTTAGGATGAGCTCCTACGAGCAGTACTTC.

V is TRBV29-1 and J is TRBJ2-3; no clear D gene. Trimming removed 7 bases at V and 7 bases at J, with 21 bases between. The CDR3 sequence is 14 residues long. The germline V gene encodes CDR1 SQVTM and CDR2 ANQGSEA. CDR3 nucleotides: TGCAGCGGGGCGCCGGCCGGCGACGGCAATACGCAGTATTTT. The encoded protein is CSGAPAGDGNTQYF.

This chain connects TRBV6-6 to TRBJ1-5; D is undetermined. Deletions cut 8 bases from V and 7 bases from J, with 12 bases between. The CDR3 length is 12 residues. Germline V lookup: CDR1 MNHNY, CDR2 SVGAGI (reference sequence). The CDR3 here is CASREGNQPQHF. The CDR3 region has the DNA TGTGCCAGCCGGGAAGGGAACCAGCCCCAGCATTTT.

This sequence joins TRBV6-1 and TRBJ2-7; the D is unclear. Germline-derived CDR1 and CDR2 are MNHNS and SASEGT. The length of the CDR3 is 15 residues. Trimming took 3 bases from V and 2 from J, leaving 14 bases between them. CDR3 nucleotides: TGTGCCAGCAGTGATAGGCCCAGGATAACCTACGAGCAGTACTTC. Protein sequence: CASSDRPRITYEQYF.

The chain joins TRBV15 to TRBJ2-1; 11 bases align to TRBD2. Trimming removed 4 bases from V and 5 bases from J; junction bases left unmatched: 1. The CDR3 consists of 14 residues. Germline CDR1 is LNHNV and CDR2 is YYDKDF (reference sequence). The chain's CDR3 is CATSMGLADNEQFF. The DNA for the CDR3 is TGTGCCACCAGCATGGGACTAGCGGACAATGAGCAGTTCTTC.

This chain joins TRBV28 and TRBJ2-3; D is undetermined. This CDR3 has 13 residues. Germline V gene data show CDR1 as MDHEN and CDR2 as SYDVKM. In DNA form, the CDR3 reads TGTGCTAGTAGATTGGGCCTTTCAGATACGCAGTATTTT. It codes for CASRLGLSDTQYF.

This clonotype was counted only a few times. The genes are TRBV12-5 and TRBJ2-1; TRBD2 aligns across 8 bases. The junction had 6 bases not matched to a gene; V was cut back by 2 bases and J by 0 bases. CDR3 length: 17 amino acids. Germline lookup yields CDR1 LGHNT and CDR2 FRNRAP. The CDR3, as DNA: TGTGCTAGTGGTTTGACGACTAGCGCGACCTCCTACAATGAGCAGTTCTTC. Its protein is CASGLTTSATSYNEQFF.

This clonotype was picked up many times. This chain uses TRBV4-2 with TRBJ2-3, with D hard to call. CDR1 LGHNA and CDR2 YNFKEQ come from the germline V gene. V dropped 1 base and J dropped 4 bases, with 9 bases sitting between them. The CDR3 totals 14 residues. The CDR3, as DNA: TGTGCCAGCAGCCAAGGCCCGGGCTCAGATACGCAGTATTTT. Its protein is CASSQGPGSDTQYF.

The V and J genes are TRBV7-8 and TRBJ2-2, with TRBD2 identical over 15 bases. Germline trimming cut 5 bases from V and 4 bases from J; bases unmatched to any gene: 11. Per the germline V gene, CDR1 is SGHVS and CDR2 is FQNEAQ. This CDR3 contains 19 residues. The CDR3 coding sequence is TGTGCCAGCAGCGTCTCCGGGACTAGCGGGAGGCGGAGCACCGGGGAGCTGTTTTTT. This sequence encodes CASSVSGTSGRRSTGELFF.

This chain connects TRBV5-4 to TRBJ2-3, with TRBD1 identical over 10 bases. This CDR3 region has 16 residues. With V trimmed by 3 bases and J by 9 bases, 13 bases remained unmatched. CDR1 and CDR2 from the germline V gene are SGHNT and YYREEE (reference sequence). As DNA, the CDR3 is TGTGCCAGCAGCTCGATACAAACGACAGGGGGCAGAACGCAGTATTTT. Translated: CASSSIQTTGGRTQYF.

This clonotype was counted many times. The V call is TRBV4-3, the J call TRBJ2-1; 9 bases fit TRBD2. The CDR3 loop spans 15 amino acids. The J segment lost 9 bases and the V segment lost 4 bases, leaving 10 bases of the junction unmatched. Germline assignment: CDR1 LGHNA and CDR2 YSLEER. The CDR3 sequence: CASSRRLAAGGEQFF. The DNA of the CDR3 is TGCGCCAGCAGCCGCCGACTAGCGGCAGGCGGTGAGCAGTTCTTC.

Here the CDR3 DNA reads TGCAGCGTTGCGACCTTCGTAACAGGATTGTCCACAGATACGCAGTATTTT. Translated: CSVATFVTGLSTDTQYF. The chain recombines TRBV29-1 with TRBJ2-3; maybe TRBD1 (5 bases). This CDR3 is 17 amino acids long. Germline V gives CDR1 SQVTM, CDR2 ANQGSEA. V lost 4 bases, J lost 2 bases, and 22 bases lay in between.

In its sample, this clonotype was seen once. The genes are TRBV14 and TRBJ1-5; the D is unclear. Germline-derived CDR1 and CDR2 are SGHDN and FVKESK. The CDR3 has 13 residues. Trimming removed 2 bases from V and 9 bases from J, with 11 bases in between. CDR3 loop: CASSQYQDRPQHF. The CDR3 region has the DNA TGTGCCAGCAGCCAATACCAGGATCGGCCCCAGCATTTT.

V is TRBV4-1 and J is TRBJ2-1; D is ambiguous. CDR3 length: 16 residues. V was trimmed by 2 bases and J by 8 bases, leaving 19 bases between them. Germline CDR1 reads MGHRA; CDR2 reads YSYEKL. The CDR3 nucleotides are TGCGCCAGCAGCCAATGGGAAACGGATGAACGGGATGAGCAGTTCTTC. This gives the protein CASSQWETDERDEQFF.

With respect to this clonotype: At one of its ends the junction is not consistent with the germline gene, which may arise from a read error. This rearrangement joins TRBV12-3 or TRBV12-4 to TRBJ2-7; 7 bases align to TRBD1. The CDR3 is made up of 12 amino acids. The CDR3 protein is CASSGTVYGQYF. CDR3 sequence (DNA): TGTGCCAGCAGTGGGACAGTCTACGGGCAGTACTTC.

The gene calls are TRBV10-3 and TRBJ2-7; possibly TRBD2 for D (6 bases). The CDR3 contains 12 residues. Germline values: CDR1 ENHRY, CDR2 SYGVKD. Trimming removed 10 bases from V and 5 bases from J, with 15 bases in between. CDR3 in amino acids: CATGSKWDEQYF. As DNA, the CDR3 is TGTGCCACCGGGAGTAAGTGGGACGAGCAGTACTTC.

This clonotype occurred many times. This sequence joins TRBV11-3 and TRBJ2-4; TRBD2 agrees at 11 bases. Germline assignment: CDR1 SGHNT and CDR2 YENEEA. The length of the CDR3 is 20 residues. V trimming: 1 base; J trimming: 0 bases; junction bases outside the gene matches: 11. The DNA of the CDR3 is TGTGCCAGCAGCTTAGCAATTTCTAGCGGGAGGCACCTAGCCAAAAACATTCAGTACTTC. Its protein is CASSLAISSGRHLAKNIQYF.

This clonotype has just a few counts. The chain has TRBV6-6 and TRBJ2-3; D might be TRBD2 (7 bases). The CDR3 runs to 14 residues. CDR1 and CDR2 from the germline V gene are MNHNY and SVGAGI (reference sequence). The ends were cut back, 6 bases at V and 5 bases at J, with 15 bases in the middle. CDR3 bases: TGTGCCAGCAGACTAAAGGGGGGGCAAGATACGCAGTATTTT. It specifies CASRLKGGQDTQYF.

CDR3 coding DNA: TGCAGCGGTCGGGCAGGGAATGGCCTCGGCTACACCTTC. Translated: CSGRAGNGLGYTF. The chain carries TRBV29-1 and TRBJ1-2, with D possibly being TRBD1 (5 bases). V was trimmed by 7 bases and J by 8 bases, leaving 20 bases between them. The germline CDR1 and CDR2 sequences are SQVTM and ANQGSEA. The CDR3 extends over 13 amino acids.

The chain has TRBV6-6 and TRBJ2-7; D ambiguous. This CDR3 has 14 residues. CDR1 and CDR2 (germline): MNHNY, SVGAGI (reference sequence). Trimming cost V 5 bases and J 6 bases, with 17 bases left between them. CDR3 loop: CASSPGNPSGEQYF. In DNA, the CDR3 is TGTGCCAGCAGTCCCGGCAACCCGTCCGGCGAGCAGTACTTC.

The chain is built from TRBV11-1 and TRBJ2-1; a possible D gene is TRBD1 (5 bases). The CDR3 consists of 15 residues. The V and J ends lost 2 bases and 3 bases respectively, with 11 bases between them. Germline CDR1 and CDR2: SGHAT and FQDESV (reference sequence). The CDR3 here is CASSLQGRGYNEQFF. CDR3 coding DNA: TGTGCCAGCAGCTTACAGGGCAGAGGCTACAATGAGCAGTTCTTC. Together with reference TRBV11-1 and TRBJ2-1, the CDR3 gives the full variable domain: EAEVAQSPRYKITEKSQAVAFWCDPISGHATLYWYRQILGQGPELLVQFQDESVVDDSQLPKDRFSAERLKGVDSTLKIQPAELGDSAMYLCASSLQGRGYNEQFFGPGTRLTVL.

This clonotype was seen a single time. A much larger clone is a single base away; this may be a read error. The gene calls are TRBV6-2 or TRBV6-3 and TRBJ2-1, with D maybe TRBD1 (6 bases). CDR3 length: 14 residues. Germline lookup yields CDR1 MNHEY and CDR2 SVGEGT. Here the CDR3 DNA reads TGTGCCGGCAGCTTCACAGGGTTGGGGGATGAGCAGTTCTTC. This sequence encodes CAGSFTGLGDEQFF.

Comments on this clonotype: A much larger clone differs from this one at a single base, so this may be a read error. The J gene is TRBJ2-4, the V gene TRBV12-3 or TRBV12-4; D remains ambiguous. The CDR3 length is 12 residues. V lost 3 bases, J lost 11 bases, and 11 bases lay in between. CDR3 protein: CASSFNRYFQYF. In nucleotides, the CDR3 is TGTGCCAGCAGTTTTAATCGCTACTTTCAGTACTTC.

Regarding this clonotype: At one of its ends the junction is not consistent with the germline gene, which may arise from a read error. The chain recombines TRBV7-9 with TRBJ2-2; TRBD2 is a possible D gene (6 bases). There are 15 residues in the CDR3. Per the germline V gene, CDR1 is SEHNR and CDR2 is FQNEAQ (reference sequence). In DNA form, the CDR3 reads TGTGCCAGCAGCTTAGATCGGGGTTATCGCGGGGAGCCGTTTTTT. Amino acid sequence: CASSLDRGYRGEPFF.

Concerning this clonotype: The junction and the germline gene differ at one end; a read error may be behind it. The chain joins TRBV11-1 to TRBJ2-1, with D unclear. The germline gives CDR1 SGHAT, CDR2 FQDESV (reference sequence). The CDR3 totals 14 residues. CDR3 loop: CASCLGLAYNEQFF. In nucleotides, the CDR3 is TGTGCCAGCTGCTTAGGTCTGGCCTACAATGAACAGTTCTTC.